This record looks at one T cell receptor (beta chain) sequence and its context. This sample is part of a study of blood T cell repertoires in COVID-19. Study details: Some COVID-19 samples were acute and others convalescent; all came from the United States, Italy and Spain. T cells, B-cell-depleted T cells, or PBMCs provided the cDNA or gDNA that served as material.

Germline values: CDR1 MNHEY, CDR2 SMNVEV (reference sequence). The CDR3 sequence is 17 residues long. With 3 bases clipped from V and 0 bases from J, the junction kept 7 bases outside the gene matches. Per the original methods: Nucleated cell number was recorded as an estimate derived from reference gene primer amplification. TCRdb's copy holds only in-frame clones and misses some; the assay was immunoSEQ multiplex PCR. The V and J calls and clone size come from that table; D and trimming were worked out from the DNA. The sample records tens of thousands of clones, around four fifths being singletons.

The chain carries TRBV27 and TRBJ2-2; 7 bases fit TRBD2. This sequence was found in a woman between 65 and 79 years old with active or convalescent COVID-19. The sample comprised peripheral blood. The CDR3 spells CASSFWKSGTNTGELFF. In nucleotides, the CDR3 is TGTGCCAGCAGTTTTTGGAAAAGCGGGACGAACACCGGGGAGCTGTTTTTT.